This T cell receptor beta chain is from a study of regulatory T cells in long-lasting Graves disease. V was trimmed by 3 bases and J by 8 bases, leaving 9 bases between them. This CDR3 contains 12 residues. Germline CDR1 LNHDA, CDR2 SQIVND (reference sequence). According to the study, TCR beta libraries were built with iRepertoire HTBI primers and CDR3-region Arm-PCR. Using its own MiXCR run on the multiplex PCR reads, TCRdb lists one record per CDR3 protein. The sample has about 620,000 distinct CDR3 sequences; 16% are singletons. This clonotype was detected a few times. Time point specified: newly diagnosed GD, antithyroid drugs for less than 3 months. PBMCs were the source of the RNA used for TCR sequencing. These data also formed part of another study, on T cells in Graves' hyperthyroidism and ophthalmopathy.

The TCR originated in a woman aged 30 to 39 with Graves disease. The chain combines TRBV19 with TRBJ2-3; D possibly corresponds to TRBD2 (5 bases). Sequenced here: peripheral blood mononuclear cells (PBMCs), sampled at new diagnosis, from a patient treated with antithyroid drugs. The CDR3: CASSMEGSTQYF. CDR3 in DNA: TGTGCCAGTAGTATGGAAGGGAGTACGCAGTATTTT. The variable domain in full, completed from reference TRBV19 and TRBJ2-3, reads DGGITQSPKYLFRKEGQNVTLSCEQNLNHDAMYWYRQDPGQGLRLIYYSQIVNDFQKGDIAEGYSVSREKKESFPLTVTSAQKNPTAFYLCASSMEGSTQYFGPGTRLTVL.